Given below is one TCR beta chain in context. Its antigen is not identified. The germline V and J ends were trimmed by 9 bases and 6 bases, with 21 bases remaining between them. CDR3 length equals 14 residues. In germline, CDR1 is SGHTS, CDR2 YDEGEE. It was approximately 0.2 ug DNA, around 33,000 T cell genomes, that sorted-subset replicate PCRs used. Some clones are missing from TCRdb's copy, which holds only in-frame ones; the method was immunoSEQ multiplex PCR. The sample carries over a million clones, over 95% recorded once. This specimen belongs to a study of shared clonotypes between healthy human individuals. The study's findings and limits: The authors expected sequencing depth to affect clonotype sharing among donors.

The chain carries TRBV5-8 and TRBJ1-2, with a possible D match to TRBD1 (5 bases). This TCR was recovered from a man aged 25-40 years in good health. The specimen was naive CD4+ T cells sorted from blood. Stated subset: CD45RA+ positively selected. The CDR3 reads CATIGDHPYDGYTF. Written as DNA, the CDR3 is TGTGCCACGATAGGGGACCATCCCTATGATGGCTACACCTTC.